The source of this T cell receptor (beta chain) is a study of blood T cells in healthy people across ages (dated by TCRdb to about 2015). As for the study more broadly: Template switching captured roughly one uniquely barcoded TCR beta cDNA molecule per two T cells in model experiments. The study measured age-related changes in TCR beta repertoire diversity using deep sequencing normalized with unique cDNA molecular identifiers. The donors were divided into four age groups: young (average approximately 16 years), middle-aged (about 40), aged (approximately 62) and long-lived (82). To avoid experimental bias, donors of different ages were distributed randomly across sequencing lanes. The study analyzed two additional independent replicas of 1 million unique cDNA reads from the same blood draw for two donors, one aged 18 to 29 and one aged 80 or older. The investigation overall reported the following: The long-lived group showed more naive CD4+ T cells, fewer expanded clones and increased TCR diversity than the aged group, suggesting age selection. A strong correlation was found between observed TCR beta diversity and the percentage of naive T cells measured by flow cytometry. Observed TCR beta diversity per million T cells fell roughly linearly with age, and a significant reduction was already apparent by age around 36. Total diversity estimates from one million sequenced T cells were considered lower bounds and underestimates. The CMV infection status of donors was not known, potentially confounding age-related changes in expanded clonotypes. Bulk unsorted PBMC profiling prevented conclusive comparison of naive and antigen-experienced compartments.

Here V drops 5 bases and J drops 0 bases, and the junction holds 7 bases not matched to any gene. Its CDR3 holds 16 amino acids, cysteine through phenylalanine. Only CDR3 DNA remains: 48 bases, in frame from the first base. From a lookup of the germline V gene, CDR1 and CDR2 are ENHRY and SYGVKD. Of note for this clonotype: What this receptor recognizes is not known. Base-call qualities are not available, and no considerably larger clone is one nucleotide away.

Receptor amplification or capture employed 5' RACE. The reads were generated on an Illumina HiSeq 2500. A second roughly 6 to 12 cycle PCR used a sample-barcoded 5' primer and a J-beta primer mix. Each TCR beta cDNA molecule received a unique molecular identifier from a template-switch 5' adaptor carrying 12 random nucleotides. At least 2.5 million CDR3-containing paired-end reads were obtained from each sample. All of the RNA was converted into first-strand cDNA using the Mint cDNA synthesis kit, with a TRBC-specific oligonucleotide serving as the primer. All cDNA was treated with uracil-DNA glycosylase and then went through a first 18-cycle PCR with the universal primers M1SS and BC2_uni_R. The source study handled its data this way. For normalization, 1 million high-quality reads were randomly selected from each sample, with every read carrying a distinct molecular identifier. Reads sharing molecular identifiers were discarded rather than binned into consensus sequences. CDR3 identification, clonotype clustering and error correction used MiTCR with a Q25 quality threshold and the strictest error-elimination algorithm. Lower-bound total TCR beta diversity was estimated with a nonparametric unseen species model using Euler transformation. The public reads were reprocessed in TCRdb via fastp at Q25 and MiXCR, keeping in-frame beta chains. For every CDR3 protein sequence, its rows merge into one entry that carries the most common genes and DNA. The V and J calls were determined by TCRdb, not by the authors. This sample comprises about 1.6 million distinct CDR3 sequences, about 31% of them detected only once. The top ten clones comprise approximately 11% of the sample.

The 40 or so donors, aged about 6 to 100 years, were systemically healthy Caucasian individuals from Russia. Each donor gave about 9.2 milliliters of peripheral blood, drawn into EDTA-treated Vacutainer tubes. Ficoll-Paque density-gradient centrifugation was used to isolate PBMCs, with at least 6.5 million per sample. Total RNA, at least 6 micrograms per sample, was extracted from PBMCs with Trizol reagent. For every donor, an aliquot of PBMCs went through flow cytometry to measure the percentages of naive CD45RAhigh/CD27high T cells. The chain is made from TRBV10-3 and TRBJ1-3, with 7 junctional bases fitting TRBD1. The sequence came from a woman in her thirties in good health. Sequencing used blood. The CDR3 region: CAISSQQGFSGNTIYF. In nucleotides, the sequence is TGTGCCATCAGTTCACAACAGGGGTTCTCTGGAAACACCATATATTTT.